This T cell receptor (beta chain) was obtained from a study of human T cells and chemical hapten exposure. At the level of the study: Each week of the roughly 25-week study, patients had diphenylcyclopropenone applied to the scalp. Predominantly women, the patients had alopecia areata, totalis or universalis.

Each CDR3 protein is one row after TCRdb ran MiXCR on the RACE reads. Of around 340,000 distinct CDR3 sequences listed, under 8% were seen once; the top ten hold 7.5% to 9%. Time point denoted: patch test 1, 2 weeks after DPC sensitization. Treatment: therapeutic diphenylcyclopropenone sensitization with weekly scalp DPC. This CDR3 has 15 amino acids. V lost 0 bases and J 9 bases, leaving 12 bases between the germline ends. Germline V gene sequence: CDR1 ENHRY, CDR2 SYGVKD. The chain carries TRBV10-3 and TRBJ1-6, with D hard to call. The TCR originated in a young woman with alopecia areata. Some clones in this sample may be carry-over from other donors' samples. The sequencing here drew on whole blood, taken in connection with sensitization to the hapten diphenylcyclopropenone (DPC). The CDR3 is CAISESGRQGSPLHF. The CDR3 DNA follows: TGTGCCATCAGTGAGTCGGGCAGACAAGGTTCACCCCTCCACTTT.